This TCR beta chain was found in a study of blood T cell repertoires in COVID-19. Background on the study: The United States, Italy and Spain were the sources of the acute and convalescent COVID-19 samples. From T cells, B-cell-depleted T cells, or PBMCs came the material, which was cDNA or gDNA.

Germline loops: CDR1 SGHTA, CDR2 FQGNSA. The CDR3 is 17 amino acids. J was trimmed by 4 bases and V by 6 bases; bases with no gene match: 17. This clone was observed a handful of times. Original processing methods: Nucleated cell number was recorded as an estimate derived from reference gene primer amplification. The repertoire was sequenced with immunoSEQ multiplex PCR; TCRdb's copy has only in-frame clones and lacks some. V and J calls and clone size are copied from that table; D and trimming were computed from the DNA. The data contain a few hundred thousand clones, 86% of them singletons. The TCR originated in an older man with acute or convalescent COVID-19. This sequence joins TRBV7-2 and TRBJ1-2; TRBD1 matches at 7 bases. Input material: peripheral blood. CDR3 loop: CASSPPAGQAMGYGYTF. The CDR3 region has the DNA TGTGCCAGCAGTCCCCCCGCTGGACAGGCCATGGGCTATGGCTACACCTTC.